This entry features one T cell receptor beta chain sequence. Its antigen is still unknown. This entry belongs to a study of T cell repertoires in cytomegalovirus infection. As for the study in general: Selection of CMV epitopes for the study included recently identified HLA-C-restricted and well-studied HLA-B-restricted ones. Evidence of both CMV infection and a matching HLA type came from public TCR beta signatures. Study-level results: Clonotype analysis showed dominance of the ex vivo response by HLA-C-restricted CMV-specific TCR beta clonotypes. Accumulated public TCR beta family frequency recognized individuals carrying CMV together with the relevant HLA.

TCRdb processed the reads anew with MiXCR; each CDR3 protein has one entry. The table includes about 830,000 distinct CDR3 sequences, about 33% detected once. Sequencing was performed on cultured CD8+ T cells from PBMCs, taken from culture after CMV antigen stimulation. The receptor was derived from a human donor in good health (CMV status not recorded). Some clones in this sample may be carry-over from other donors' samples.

In DNA, the CDR3 is TGTGCCAGTACCGATGGACAGGGTAGCAATCAGCCCCAGCATTTT. The encoded protein is CASTDGQGSNQPQHF. The chain uses TRBV19 and TRBJ1-5; 8 positions match TRBD1. Germline V gene lookup returns CDR1 LNHDA and CDR2 SQIVND (reference sequence). The CDR3 has 15 amino acids. V lost 7 bases to trimming and J lost 0 bases; unmatched junction nucleotides: 5.